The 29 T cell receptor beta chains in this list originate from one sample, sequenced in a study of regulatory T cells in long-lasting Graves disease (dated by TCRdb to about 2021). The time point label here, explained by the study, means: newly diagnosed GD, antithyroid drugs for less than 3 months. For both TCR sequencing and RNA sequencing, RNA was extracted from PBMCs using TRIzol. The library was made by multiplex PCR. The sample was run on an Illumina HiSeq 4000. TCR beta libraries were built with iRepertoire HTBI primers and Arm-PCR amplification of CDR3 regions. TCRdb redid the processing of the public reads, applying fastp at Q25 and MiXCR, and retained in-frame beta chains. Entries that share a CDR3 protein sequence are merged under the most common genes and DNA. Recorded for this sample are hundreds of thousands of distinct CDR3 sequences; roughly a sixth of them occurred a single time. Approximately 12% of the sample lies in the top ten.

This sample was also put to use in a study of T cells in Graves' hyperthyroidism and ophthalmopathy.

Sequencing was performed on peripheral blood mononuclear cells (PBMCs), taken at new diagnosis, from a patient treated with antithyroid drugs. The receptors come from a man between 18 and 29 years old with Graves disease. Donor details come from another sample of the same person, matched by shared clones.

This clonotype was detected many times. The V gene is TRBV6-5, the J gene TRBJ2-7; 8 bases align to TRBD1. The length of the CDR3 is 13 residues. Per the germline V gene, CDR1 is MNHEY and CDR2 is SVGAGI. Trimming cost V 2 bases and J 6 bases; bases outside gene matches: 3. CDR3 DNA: TGTGCCAGCAGTTACACAGGGGGTGGCGAGCAGTACTTC. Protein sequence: CASSYTGGGEQYF.

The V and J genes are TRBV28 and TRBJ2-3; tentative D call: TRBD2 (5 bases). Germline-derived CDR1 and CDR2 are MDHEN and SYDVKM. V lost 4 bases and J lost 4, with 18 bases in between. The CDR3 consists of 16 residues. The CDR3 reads CASSSTRESRPDTQYF. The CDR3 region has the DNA TGTGCCAGCAGTTCTACCCGGGAATCGCGGCCAGATACGCAGTATTTT.

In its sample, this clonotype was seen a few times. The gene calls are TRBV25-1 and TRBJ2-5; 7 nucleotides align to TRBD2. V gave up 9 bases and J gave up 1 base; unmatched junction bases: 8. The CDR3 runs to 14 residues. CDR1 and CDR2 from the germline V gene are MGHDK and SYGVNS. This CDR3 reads CASGEGWSQETQYF. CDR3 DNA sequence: TGTGCCAGTGGGGAGGGGTGGAGCCAAGAGACCCAGTACTTC.

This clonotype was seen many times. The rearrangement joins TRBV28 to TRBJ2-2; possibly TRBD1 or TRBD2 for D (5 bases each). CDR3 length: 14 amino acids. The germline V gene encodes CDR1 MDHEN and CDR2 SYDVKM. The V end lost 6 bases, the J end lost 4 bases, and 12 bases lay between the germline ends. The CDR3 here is CASSSWDGTGELFF. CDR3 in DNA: TGTGCCAGCAGCTCCTGGGACGGCACCGGGGAGCTGTTTTTT.

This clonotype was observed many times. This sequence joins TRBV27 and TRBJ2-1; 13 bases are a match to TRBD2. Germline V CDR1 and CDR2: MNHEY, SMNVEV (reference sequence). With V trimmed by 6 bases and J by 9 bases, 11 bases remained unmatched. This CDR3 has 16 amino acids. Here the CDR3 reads CASSYGRLAGGTEQFF. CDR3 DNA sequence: TGTGCCAGCAGCTATGGGAGACTAGCGGGAGGTACTGAGCAGTTCTTC.

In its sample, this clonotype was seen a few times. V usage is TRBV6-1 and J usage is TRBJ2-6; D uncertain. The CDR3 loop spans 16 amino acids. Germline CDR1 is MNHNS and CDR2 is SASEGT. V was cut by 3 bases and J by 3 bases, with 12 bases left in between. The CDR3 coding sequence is TGTGCCAGCAGTGATGAAGTCGTGGTTGGGGCCAACGTCCTGACTTTC. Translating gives CASSDEVVVGANVLTF.

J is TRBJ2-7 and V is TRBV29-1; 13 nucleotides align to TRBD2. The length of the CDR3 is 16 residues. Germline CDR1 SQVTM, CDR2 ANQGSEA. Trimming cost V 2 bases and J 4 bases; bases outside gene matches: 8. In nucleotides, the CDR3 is TGCAGCGTTGAAATAGGACTAGCGGGAGCCATATACGAGCAGTACTTC. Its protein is CSVEIGLAGAIYEQYF.

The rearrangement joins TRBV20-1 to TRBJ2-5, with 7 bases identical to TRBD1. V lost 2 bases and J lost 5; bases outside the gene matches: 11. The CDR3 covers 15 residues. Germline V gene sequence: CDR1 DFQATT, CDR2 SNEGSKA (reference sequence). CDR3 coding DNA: TGCAGTGCTAGATATGGCAGGGGGAGAGGGGAGACCCAGTACTTC. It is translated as CSARYGRGRGETQYF.

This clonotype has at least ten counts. Written as DNA, the CDR3 is TGTGCCAGCAGTTACGTTGACCGGGCGTCCCTCCACTTT. Its protein product is CASSYVDRASLHF. The chain couples TRBV6-9 to TRBJ1-6, with D unresolved. This CDR3 has 13 amino acids. Germline V CDR1 and CDR2: MNHGY, SVAAGI. Trimming shortened V by 3 bases and J by 14 bases, and 14 bases separated the two germline ends.

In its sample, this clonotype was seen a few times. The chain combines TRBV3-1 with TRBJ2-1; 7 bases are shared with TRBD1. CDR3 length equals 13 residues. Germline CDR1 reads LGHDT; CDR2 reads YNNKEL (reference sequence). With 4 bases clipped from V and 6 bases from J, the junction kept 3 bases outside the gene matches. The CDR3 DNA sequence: TGTGCCAGCAGCCCGGGACAGATCAATGAGCAGTTCTTC. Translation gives CASSPGQINEQFF.

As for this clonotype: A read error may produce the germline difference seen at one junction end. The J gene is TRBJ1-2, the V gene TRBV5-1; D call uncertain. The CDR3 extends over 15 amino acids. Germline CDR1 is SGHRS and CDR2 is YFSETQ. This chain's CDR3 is CASSTRTLQAGGYTF. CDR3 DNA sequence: TGTGCCAGCAGCACACGGACCCTTCAAGCGGGCGGCTACACCTTC.

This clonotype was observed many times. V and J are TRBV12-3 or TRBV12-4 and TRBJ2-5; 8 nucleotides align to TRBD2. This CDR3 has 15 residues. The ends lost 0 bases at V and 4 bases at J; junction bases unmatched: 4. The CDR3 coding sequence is TGTGCCAGCAGTTTAGCAGCGGGAGTAAGAGAGACCCAGTACTTC. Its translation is CASSLAAGVRETQYF.

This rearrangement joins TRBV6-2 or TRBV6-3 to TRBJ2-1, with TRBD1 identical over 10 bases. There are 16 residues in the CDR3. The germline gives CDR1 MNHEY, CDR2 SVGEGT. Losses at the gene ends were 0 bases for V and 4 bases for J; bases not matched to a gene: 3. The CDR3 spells CASSYSGQGGYNEQFF. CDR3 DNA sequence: TGTGCCAGCAGTTACTCCGGACAGGGGGGTTACAATGAGCAGTTCTTC.

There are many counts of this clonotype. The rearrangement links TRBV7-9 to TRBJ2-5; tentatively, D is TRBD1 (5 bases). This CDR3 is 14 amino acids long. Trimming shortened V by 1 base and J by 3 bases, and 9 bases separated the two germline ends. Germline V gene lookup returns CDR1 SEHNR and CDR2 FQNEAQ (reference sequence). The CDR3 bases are TGTGCCAGCAGCTTAGTGATACAGGAAGAGACCCAGTACTTC. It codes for CASSLVIQEETQYF.

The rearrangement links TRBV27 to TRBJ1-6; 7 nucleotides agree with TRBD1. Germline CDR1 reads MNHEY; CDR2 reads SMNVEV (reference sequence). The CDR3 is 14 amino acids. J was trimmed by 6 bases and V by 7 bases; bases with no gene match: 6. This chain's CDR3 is CASTPGGTNSPLHF. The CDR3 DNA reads TGTGCCAGCACCCCAGGGGGTACTAATTCACCCCTCCACTTT.

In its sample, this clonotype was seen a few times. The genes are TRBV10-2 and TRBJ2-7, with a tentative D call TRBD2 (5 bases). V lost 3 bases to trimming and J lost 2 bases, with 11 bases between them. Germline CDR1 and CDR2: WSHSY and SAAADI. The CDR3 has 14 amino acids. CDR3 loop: CASSETPGAYEQYF. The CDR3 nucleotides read TGCGCCAGCAGTGAAACTCCCGGGGCCTACGAGCAGTACTTC.

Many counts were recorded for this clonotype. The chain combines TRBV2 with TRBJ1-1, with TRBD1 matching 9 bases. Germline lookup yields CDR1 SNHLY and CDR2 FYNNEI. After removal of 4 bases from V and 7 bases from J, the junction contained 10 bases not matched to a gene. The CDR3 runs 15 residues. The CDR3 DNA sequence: TGTGCCAGCAGTGTGGCGACAGGGGGAATGGATGAAGCTTTCTTT. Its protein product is CASSVATGGMDEAFF.

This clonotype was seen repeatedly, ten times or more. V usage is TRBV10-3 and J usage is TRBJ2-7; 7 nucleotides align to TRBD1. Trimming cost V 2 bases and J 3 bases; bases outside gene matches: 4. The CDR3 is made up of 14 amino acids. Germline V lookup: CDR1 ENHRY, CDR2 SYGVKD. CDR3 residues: CAISETGANYEQYF. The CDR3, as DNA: TGTGCCATCAGTGAGACAGGGGCTAACTACGAGCAGTACTTC.

In DNA, the CDR3 is TGTGCCAGCACCACGCTGAGCATGAACACTGAAGCTTTCTTT. Encoded protein: CASTTLSMNTEAFF. This chain uses TRBV2 with TRBJ1-1, with no clear D. With 7 bases removed from V and 0 bases from J, the gap between germline ends came to 12 bases. CDR1 and CDR2 (germline): SNHLY, FYNNEI. This CDR3 is built from 14 residues. The entire variable domain, with the rest obtained from reference TRBV2 and TRBJ1-1, is as follows: EPEVTQTPSHQVTQMGQEVILRCVPISNHLYFYWYRQILGQKVEFLVSFYNNEISEKSEIFDDQFSVERPDGSNFTLKIRSTKLEDSAMYFCASTTLSMNTEAFFGQGTRLTVV.

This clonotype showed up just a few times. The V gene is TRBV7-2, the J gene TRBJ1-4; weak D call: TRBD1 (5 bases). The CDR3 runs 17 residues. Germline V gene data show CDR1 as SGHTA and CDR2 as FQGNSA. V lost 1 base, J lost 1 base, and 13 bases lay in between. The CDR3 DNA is TGTGCCAGCAGCTTAGAGGGGCCCAGCCAAACTAATGAAAAACTGTTTTTT. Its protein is CASSLEGPSQTNEKLFF.

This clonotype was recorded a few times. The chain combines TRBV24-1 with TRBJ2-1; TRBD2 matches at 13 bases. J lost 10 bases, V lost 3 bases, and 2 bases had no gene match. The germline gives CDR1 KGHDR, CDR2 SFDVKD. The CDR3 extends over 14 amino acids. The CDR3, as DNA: TGTGCCACCAGTGATCTGGGACTAGCGGGAGAGCAGTTCTTC. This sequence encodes CATSDLGLAGEQFF.

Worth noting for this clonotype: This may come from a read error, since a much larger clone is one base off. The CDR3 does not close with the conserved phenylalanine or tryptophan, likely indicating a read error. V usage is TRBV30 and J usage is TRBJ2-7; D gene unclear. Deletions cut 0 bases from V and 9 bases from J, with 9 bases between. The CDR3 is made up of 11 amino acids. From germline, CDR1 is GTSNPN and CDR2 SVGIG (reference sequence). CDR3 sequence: CAWSVLEVQYL. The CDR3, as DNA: TGTGCCTGGAGTGTACTTGAGGTGCAGTACCTC.

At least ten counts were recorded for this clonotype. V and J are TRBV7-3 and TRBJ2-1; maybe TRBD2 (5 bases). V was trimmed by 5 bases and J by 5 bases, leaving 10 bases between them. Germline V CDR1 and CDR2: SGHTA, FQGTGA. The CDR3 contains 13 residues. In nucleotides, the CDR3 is TGTGCCAGCAGCCCAACTAGGAACAATGAGCAGTTCTTC. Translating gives CASSPTRNNEQFF.

The CDR3 sequence is CASSLAVGVSSYNSPLHF. The CDR3 bases are TGCGCCAGCAGCTTGGCTGTGGGGGTGAGCTCCTATAATTCACCCCTCCACTTT. The gene calls are TRBV5-1 and TRBJ1-6; TRBD1 might be the D (5 bases). The V and J ends lost 0 bases and 0 bases respectively, with 13 bases between them. Germline V gene lookup returns CDR1 SGHRS and CDR2 YFSETQ. This CDR3 has 18 amino acids.

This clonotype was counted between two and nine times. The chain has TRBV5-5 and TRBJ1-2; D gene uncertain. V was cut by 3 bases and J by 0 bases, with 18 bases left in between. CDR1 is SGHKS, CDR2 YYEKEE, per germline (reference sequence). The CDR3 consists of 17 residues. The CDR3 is CASSSVAGVGTNYGYTF. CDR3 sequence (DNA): TGTGCCAGCAGCTCCGTCGCAGGCGTAGGGACTAACTATGGCTACACCTTC. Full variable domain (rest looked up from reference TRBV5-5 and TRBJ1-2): DAGVTQSPTHLIKTRGQQVTLRCSPISGHKSVSWYQQVLGQGPQFIFQYYEKEERGRGNFPDRFSARQFPNYSSELNVNALLLGDSALYLCASSSVAGVGTNYGYTFGSGTRLTVV.

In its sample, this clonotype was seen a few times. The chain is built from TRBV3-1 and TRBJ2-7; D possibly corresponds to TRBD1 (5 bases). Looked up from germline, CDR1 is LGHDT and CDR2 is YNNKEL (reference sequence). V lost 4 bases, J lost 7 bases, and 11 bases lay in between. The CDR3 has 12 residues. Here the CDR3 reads CASSRSNREQYF. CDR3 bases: TGTGCCAGCAGCCGGTCGAACAGGGAGCAGTACTTC.

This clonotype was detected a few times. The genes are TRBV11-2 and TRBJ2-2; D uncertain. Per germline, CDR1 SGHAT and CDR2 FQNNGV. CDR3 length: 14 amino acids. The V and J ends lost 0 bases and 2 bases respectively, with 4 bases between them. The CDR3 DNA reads TGTGCCAGCAGCTTAGATTTCAACACCGGGGAGCTGTTTTTT. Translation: CASSLDFNTGELFF.

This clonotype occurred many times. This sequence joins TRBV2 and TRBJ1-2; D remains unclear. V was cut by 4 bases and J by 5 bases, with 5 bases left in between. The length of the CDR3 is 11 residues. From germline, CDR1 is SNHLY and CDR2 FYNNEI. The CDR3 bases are TGTGCCAGCAGTGGCGAATATGGCTACACCTTC. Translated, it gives CASSGEYGYTF.

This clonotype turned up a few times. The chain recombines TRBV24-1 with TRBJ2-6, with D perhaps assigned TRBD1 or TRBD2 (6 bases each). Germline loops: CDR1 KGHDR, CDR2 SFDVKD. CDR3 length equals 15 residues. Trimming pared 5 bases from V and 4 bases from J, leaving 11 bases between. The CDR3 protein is CATSGTGAGANVLTF. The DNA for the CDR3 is TGTGCCACCAGTGGTACGGGGGCCGGGGCCAACGTCCTGACTTTC.